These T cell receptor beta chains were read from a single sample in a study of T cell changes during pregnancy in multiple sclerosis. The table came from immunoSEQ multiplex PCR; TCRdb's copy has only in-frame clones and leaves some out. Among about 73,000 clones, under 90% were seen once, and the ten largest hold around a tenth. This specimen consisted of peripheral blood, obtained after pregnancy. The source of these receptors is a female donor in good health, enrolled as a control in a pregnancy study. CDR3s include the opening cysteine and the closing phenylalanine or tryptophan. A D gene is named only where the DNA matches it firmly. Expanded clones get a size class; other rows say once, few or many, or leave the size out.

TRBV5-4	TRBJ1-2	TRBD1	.	CASSLVGQGLSYTF	TGTGCCAGCAGCTTGGTGGGACAGGGTCTAAGCTACACCTTC
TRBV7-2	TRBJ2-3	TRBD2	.	CASSLSSGGLRGTDTQYF	TGTGCCAGCAGCCTTTCTAGCGGGGGGCTCCGGGGCACAGATACGCAGTATTTT
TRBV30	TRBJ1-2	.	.	CAWFPTGYYGYTF	TGTGCCTGGTTTCCGACAGGTTACTATGGCTACACCTTC
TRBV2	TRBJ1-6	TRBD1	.	CASSARTGPNSPLHF	TGTGCCAGCAGTGCCCGGACAGGGCCCAATTCACCCCTCCACTTT
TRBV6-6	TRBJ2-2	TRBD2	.	CASSPQRGNTGELFF	TGTGCCAGCAGTCCCCAGCGGGGAAACACCGGGGAGCTGTTTTTT
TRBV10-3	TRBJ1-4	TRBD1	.	CAISDSLVPTGAIEKLFF	TGTGCCATCAGTGATAGCCTGGTTCCGACAGGGGCCATTGAAAAACTGTTTTTT
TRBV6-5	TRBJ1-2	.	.	CASSYSAANYGYTF	TGTGCCAGCAGTTACTCGGCAGCTAACTATGGCTACACCTTC
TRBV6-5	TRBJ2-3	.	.	CASSFSPDTQYF	TGTGCCAGCAGCTTTAGCCCAGATACGCAGTATTTT
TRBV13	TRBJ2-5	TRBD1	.	CASSLMTGGLRRETQYF	TGTGCCAGCAGCTTAATGACAGGGGGCCTCCGGAGAGAGACCCAGTACTTC
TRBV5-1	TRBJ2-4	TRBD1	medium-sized	CASSSEERTGSLAKNIQYF	TGCGCCAGCAGCTCGGAGGAACGGACAGGCAGCTTAGCCAAAAACATTCAGTACTTC
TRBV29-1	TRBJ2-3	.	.	CGQRHGDTQYF	TGCGGCCAAAGACACGGAGATACGCAGTATTTT
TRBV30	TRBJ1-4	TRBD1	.	CAWSVTGGNEKLFF	TGTGCCTGGAGTGTAACAGGGGGGAATGAAAAACTGTTTTTT
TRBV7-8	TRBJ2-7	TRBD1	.	CASSLMDRSSYEQYF	TGTGCCAGCAGCCTGATGGACAGGTCCTCCTACGAGCAGTACTTC
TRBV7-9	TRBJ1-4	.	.	CASSLGEGEKLFF	TGTGCCAGCAGCTTAGGGGAGGGTGAAAAACTGTTTTTT
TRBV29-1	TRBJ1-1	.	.	CSVLRQAPEAFF	TGCAGCGTCCTCCGACAGGCTCCTGAAGCTTTCTTT
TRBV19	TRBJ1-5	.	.	CASRRGGLNQPQHF	TGTGCCAGTCGAAGGGGGGGTCTTAATCAGCCCCAGCATTTT
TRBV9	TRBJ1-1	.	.	CASSSTGFAEAFF	TGTGCCAGCAGCTCAACCGGGTTTGCTGAAGCTTTCTTT
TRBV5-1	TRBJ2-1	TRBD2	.	CASSLGLAGRFYNEQFF	TGCGCCAGCAGCTTGGGGCTAGCGGGGCGCTTTTACAATGAGCAGTTCTTC
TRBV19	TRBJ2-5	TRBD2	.	CASGTSGGAGETQYF	TGTGCCAGTGGGACTAGCGGGGGGGCCGGGGAGACCCAGTACTTC
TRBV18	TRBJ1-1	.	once	CASSTGDLYLGTEAFF	TGTGCCAGCTCAACGGGGGACTTATACCTGGGCACTGAAGCTTTCTTT
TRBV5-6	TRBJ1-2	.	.	CASRPLFRGGINGYTF	TGTGCCAGCAGACCCTTGTTTCGGGGGGGGATTAATGGCTACACCTTC
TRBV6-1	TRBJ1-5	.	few	CASSGAGLGNQPQHF	TGTGCCAGCAGTGGGGCAGGGTTGGGGAATCAGCCCCAGCATTTT
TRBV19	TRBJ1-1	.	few	CASSIGVGQSNTEAFF	TGTGCCAGTAGTATAGGAGTTGGACAGAGTAACACTGAAGCTTTCTTT
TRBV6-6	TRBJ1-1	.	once	CASSSDTNSFF	TGTGCCAGCAGCTCGGACACCAACTCATTCTTT
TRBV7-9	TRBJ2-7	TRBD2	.	CASSLGTSGWSGDEQYF	TGTGCCAGCAGCCTTGGGACTAGCGGGTGGAGTGGGGACGAGCAGTACTTC
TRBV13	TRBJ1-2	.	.	CASSLVGEANYGYTF	TGTGCCAGCAGCTTAGTTGGAGAAGCTAACTATGGCTACACCTTC
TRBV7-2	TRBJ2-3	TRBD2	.	CASRPTGTSGFTDTQYF	TGTGCCAGCAGGCCGACCGGGACTAGCGGTTTCACAGATACGCAGTATTTT
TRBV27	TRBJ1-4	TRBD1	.	CASSLRWDRDEKLFF	TGTGCCAGCAGTTTACGTTGGGACAGAGATGAAAAACTGTTTTTT
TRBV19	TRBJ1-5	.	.	CASSIVPGTLQPQHF	TGTGCCAGTAGTATAGTTCCGGGAACCCTTCAGCCCCAGCATTTT
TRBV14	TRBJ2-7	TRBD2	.	CASSPYAGASYEQYF	TGTGCCAGCAGCCCTTATGCGGGAGCTTCCTACGAGCAGTACTTC
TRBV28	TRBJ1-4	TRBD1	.	CASSYPGQDEKLFF	TGTGCCAGCAGTTATCCGGGACAGGATGAAAAACTGTTTTTT
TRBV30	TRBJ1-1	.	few	CAWRLSPNTEAFF	TGTGCCTGGAGACTAAGTCCGAACACTGAAGCTTTCTTT
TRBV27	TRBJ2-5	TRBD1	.	CASRLHRDRDQETQYF	TGTGCCAGCAGACTCCACCGGGACAGGGATCAAGAGACCCAGTACTTC
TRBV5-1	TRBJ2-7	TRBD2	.	CASSLQAGGYEQYF	TGCGCCAGCAGCTTGCAAGCGGGAGGCTACGAGCAGTACTTC
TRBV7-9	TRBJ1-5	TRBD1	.	CASQGQGESQPQHF	TGTGCCAGCCAGGGACAGGGCGAGAGTCAGCCCCAGCATTTT
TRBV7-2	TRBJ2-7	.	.	CASSLEQGGHEQYF	TGTGCCAGCAGCTTAGAACAGGGTGGCCACGAGCAGTACTTC
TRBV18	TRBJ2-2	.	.	CASSITGNTGELFF	TGTGCCAGCTCAATAACAGGGAACACCGGGGAGCTGTTTTTT
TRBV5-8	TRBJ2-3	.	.	CASSVVSDTQYF	TGTGCCAGCAGCGTTGTATCAGATACGCAGTATTTT
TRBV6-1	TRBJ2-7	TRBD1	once	CASNRGIRPYEQYF	TGTGCCAGCAACAGGGGGATCCGGCCCTACGAGCAGTACTTC
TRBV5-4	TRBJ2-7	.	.	CASSLWGGTYEQYF	TGTGCCAGCAGCTTGTGGGGCGGCACCTACGAGCAGTACTTC
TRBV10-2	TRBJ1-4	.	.	CASSEPTGGGEKLFF	TGCGCCAGCAGTGAGCCGACGGGAGGGGGTGAAAAACTGTTTTTT
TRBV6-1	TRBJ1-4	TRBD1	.	CASRQGTNEKLFF	TGTGCCAGCCGACAGGGAACAAATGAAAAACTGTTTTTT
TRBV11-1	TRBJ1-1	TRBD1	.	CASSQQGGTEAFF	TGTGCCAGCAGTCAACAGGGGGGAACTGAAGCTTTCTTT
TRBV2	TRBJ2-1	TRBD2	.	CASSETSGGALEQFF	TGTGCCAGCAGTGAGACTAGCGGGGGGGCCCTTGAGCAGTTCTTC
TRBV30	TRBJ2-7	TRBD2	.	CAWSGTSPYEQYF	TGTGCCTGGAGTGGGACTAGCCCCTACGAGCAGTACTTC
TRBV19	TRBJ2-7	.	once	CASSIGIVAWPGEQYF	TGTGCCAGTAGTATAGGAATAGTAGCGTGGCCGGGGGAGCAGTACTTC
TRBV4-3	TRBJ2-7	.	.	CASSQDLGRDYEQYF	TGCGCCAGCAGCCAAGATTTAGGCAGGGATTACGAGCAGTACTTC
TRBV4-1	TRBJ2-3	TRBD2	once	CASSQDSGGYTDTQYF	TGCGCCAGCAGCCAAGATAGCGGGGGATACACAGATACGCAGTATTTT